This T cell receptor beta chain originates from a study of molecular identifiers for immune sequencing clone quantification. TCRdb independently ran MiXCR on the PCR reads; one entry per CDR3 protein. The sample has 250,000 to 400,000 distinct CDR3 sequences, 20% to 25% seen once. Study results and limitations: Clones above 20 RNA copies contained over 99% of effector molecules but under 1% of naive ones.

Libraries of naive CD8 cells were prepared from around 20,000 to 1,000,000 sorted cells using 10%, 30% or 50% RNA. Naive CD8 T cells were sorted, and the gate applied was CD8+CD4-CCR7+CD45RA+. Per germline, CDR1 SEHNR and CDR2 FQNEAQ (reference sequence). V lost 5 bases and J lost 2, with 19 bases in between. This CDR3 is built from 16 residues. Worth noting for this clonotype: Its antigen is currently unknown. A clone one base away is much larger, so this may be a read error.

V is TRBV7-9 and J is TRBJ2-7; D gene uncertain. The origin of this receptor is a human donor in good health. Some libraries in this study had Jurkat cell RNA spiked in. The source material was naive CD8+ T cells from blood, with Jurkat cell RNA spiked in. The subset was: FACS-sorted CD8+CD4-CCR7+CD45RA+ naive T cells. In DNA form, the CDR3 reads TGTGCCAGCAGCCCGCGAGGCCAGTGGGCAACCTACGAGCAGTACTTC. Its protein is CASSPRGQWATYEQYF.